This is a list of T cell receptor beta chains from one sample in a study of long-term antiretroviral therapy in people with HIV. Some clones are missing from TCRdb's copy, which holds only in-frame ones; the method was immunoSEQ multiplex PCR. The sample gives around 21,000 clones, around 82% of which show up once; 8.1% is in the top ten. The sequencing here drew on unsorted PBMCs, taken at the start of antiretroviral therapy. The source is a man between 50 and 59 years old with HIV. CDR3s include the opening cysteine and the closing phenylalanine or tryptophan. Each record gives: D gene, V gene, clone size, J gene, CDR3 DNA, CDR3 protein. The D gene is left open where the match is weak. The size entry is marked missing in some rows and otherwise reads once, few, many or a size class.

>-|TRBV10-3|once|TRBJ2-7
TGTGCCATCAGTGAAGCTAGCGCCGAGCAGTACTTC
CAISEASAEQYF
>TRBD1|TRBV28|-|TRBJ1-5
TGTGCCAGCAGTTTGGTTGGGGGGACAGGGGTGGTTCGGCCCCAGCATTTT
CASSLVGGTGVVRPQHF
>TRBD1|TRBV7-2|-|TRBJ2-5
TGTGCCAGCAGCTTAGTGCCCGGGACAGCTCAAGAGACCCAGTACTTC
CASSLVPGTAQETQYF
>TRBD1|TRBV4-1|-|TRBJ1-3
TGCGCCAGCAGCCAGAACGACAGGGCTGGAAACACCATATATTTT
CASSQNDRAGNTIYF
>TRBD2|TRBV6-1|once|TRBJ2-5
TGTGCCAGCAGTTCGGGCGGGGGGACCCAAGAGACCCAGTACTTC
CASSSGGGTQETQYF
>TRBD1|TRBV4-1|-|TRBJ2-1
TGCGCCAGCAGCCACAGGACAGGAAATATAAATGAGCAGTTCTTC
CASSHRTGNINEQFF
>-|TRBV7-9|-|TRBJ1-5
TGTGCCAGCAGCCTAGGGTCCGCTCATCAGCCCCAGCATTTT
CASSLGSAHQPQHF
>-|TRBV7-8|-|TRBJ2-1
TGTGCCAGCAGCCAAGGGAACAATGAGCAGTTCTTC
CASSQGNNEQFF
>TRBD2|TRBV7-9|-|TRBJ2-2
TGTGCCAGCAGCCCCCGCGGGAGGGTAAGGGCCGGGGAGCTGTTTTTT
CASSPRGRVRAGELFF
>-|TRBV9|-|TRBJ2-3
TGTGCCAGCAGCGTAGCCCCTGATACGCAGTATTTT
CASSVAPDTQYF
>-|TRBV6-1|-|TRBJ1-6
TGTGCCAGCAGTGAAGGACAGAGGTATAATTCACCCCTCCACTTT
CASSEGQRYNSPLHF
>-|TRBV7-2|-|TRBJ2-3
TGTGCCAGCAGCTCGGTCGTAGGATGGACCGCAGATAGCACAGATACGCAGTATTTT
CASSSVVGWTADSTDTQYF
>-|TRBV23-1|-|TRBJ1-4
TGCGCCAGCAGTCACCACTTATCAGGGATGGATGAAAAACTGTTTTTT
CASSHHLSGMDEKLFF
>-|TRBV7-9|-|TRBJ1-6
TGTGCCAGCAGCTTAGAATCCTGGAGCTCCTATAATTCACCCCTCCACTTT
CASSLESWSSYNSPLHF
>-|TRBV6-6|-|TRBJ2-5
TGTGCCAGCACCAACTCTGGGGGCCGACGGGAGACCCAGTACTTC
CASTNSGGRRETQYF
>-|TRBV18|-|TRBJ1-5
TGTGCCAGCTCACCTAGGACAGCCAGCAATCAGCCCCAGCATTTT
CASSPRTASNQPQHF
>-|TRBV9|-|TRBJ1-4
TGTGCCAGCAGCGAGAGGGGGTTCACTAATGAAAAACTGTTTTTT
CASSERGFTNEKLFF
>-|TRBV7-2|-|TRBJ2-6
TGTGCCAGCAGCTTATCATCAGGAACTGGGGCCAACGTCCTGACTTTC
CASSLSSGTGANVLTF
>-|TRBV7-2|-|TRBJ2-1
TGTGCCAGCAGCTCTCCCGGCCTGAGCTCCTACAATGAGCAGTTCTTC
CASSSPGLSSYNEQFF
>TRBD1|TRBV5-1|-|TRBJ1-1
TGCGCCAGCAGCTTTCAGGGGGCGACTGAAGCTTTCTTT
CASSFQGATEAFF
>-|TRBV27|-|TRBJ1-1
TGTGCCAGCAGTTCCCTCACCAACACTGAAGCTTTCTTT
CASSSLTNTEAFF
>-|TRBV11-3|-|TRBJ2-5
TGTGCCAGCAGCTCCACGACCGTTAGGGAGACCCAGTACTTC
CASSSTTVRETQYF
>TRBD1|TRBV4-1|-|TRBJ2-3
TGCGCCAGCAGCCCTATTGGGACAGTCACAGATACGCAGTATTTT
CASSPIGTVTDTQYF
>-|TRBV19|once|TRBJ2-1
TGTGCCAGTAGTATCGGGGAGAGTCCCTACAATGAGCAGTTCTTC
CASSIGESPYNEQFF
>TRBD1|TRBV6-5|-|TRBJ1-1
TGTGCCAGCAGCCGGGACAGCAAAGCTTTCTTT
CASSRDSKAFF
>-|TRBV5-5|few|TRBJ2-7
TGTGCCAGCAGGCGATCCTACGAGCAGTACTTC
CASRRSYEQYF
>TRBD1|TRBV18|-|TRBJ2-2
TGTGCCAGCTCACCTGACAGGGAAGGTAACACCGGGGAGCTGTTTTTT
CASSPDREGNTGELFF
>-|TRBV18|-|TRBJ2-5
TGTGCCAGCTCACCAGGGCCGGGGGAGACCCAGTACTTC
CASSPGPGETQYF
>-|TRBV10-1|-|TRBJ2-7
TGCGCCAGCAGTGGTCCCCTTGGCAGGATCTACGAGCAGTACTTC
CASSGPLGRIYEQYF
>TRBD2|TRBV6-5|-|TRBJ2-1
TGTGCCAGCAGTTACGGGGCGGGAGCGGGGAATGAGCAGTTCTTC
CASSYGAGAGNEQFF
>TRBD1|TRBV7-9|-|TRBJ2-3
TGTGCCAGCAGCCAAATCTTCCGGGACAGAAGCACAGATACGCAGTATTTT
CASSQIFRDRSTDTQYF
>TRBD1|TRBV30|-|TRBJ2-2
TGTGCCTGGGGCGGGGTTACAGGGGGCGAGAGGTTCGCCGGGGAGCTGTTTTTT
CAWGGVTGGERFAGELFF
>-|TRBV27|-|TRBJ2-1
TGTGCCAGCAGTTTAGGGCGGTATAATGAGCAGTTCTTC
CASSLGRYNEQFF
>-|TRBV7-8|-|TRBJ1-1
TGTGCCAGCAGCTTCGGCACTGAAGCTTTCTTT
CASSFGTEAFF
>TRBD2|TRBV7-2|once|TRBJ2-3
TGTGCCAGCAGCTGGGCGGGACTAGCGGGGGGGCCCACAGATACGCAGTATTTT
CASSWAGLAGGPTDTQYF
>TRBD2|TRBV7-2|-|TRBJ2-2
TGTGCCAGCAGCCTCAATCCCGGGGCGGGGGGAGGCACCGGGGAGCTGTTTTTT
CASSLNPGAGGGTGELFF
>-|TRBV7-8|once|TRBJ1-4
TGTGCCAGCAGCTTCCAGGGTTGGGAAAAACTGTTTTTT
CASSFQGWEKLFF
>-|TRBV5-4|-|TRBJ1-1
TGTGCCAGCAGCTTGGCCGGAGGGAACACTGAAGCTTTCTTT
CASSLAGGNTEAFF
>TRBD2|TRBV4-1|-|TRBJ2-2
TGCGCCAGCAGCCAAGTCTTTCCGGGGGGGGCCTTCGGGGAGCTGTTTTTT
CASSQVFPGGAFGELFF
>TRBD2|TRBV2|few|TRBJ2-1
TGTGCCAGCATCGAGCGAGGGACTAATAAGCAGTTCTTC
CASIERGTNKQFF
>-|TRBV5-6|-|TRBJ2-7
TGTGCCAGCAGCTTGGACGGGAGCGAGCAGTACTTC
CASSLDGSEQYF
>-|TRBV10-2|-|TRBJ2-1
TGCGCCAGTACAAGAAGCTCCTACAATGAGCAGTTCTTC
CASTRSSYNEQFF
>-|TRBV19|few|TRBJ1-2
TGTGCCAGTAGTGCTGGGACGGCCCTCTATGGCTACACCTTC
CASSAGTALYGYTF
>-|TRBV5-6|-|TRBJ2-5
TGTGCCAGCAGCTCCGTAGACAGGGAGGGAGAGACCCAGTACTTC
CASSSVDREGETQYF
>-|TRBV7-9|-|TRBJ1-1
TGTGCCAGCAGCCCCCGTACAGGGTATGGTGACACTGAAGCTTTCTTT
CASSPRTGYGDTEAFF
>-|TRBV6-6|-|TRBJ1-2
TGTGCCAGCAGTTACTCGGGGAGCTACACCTTC
CASSYSGSYTF
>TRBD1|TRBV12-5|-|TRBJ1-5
TGTGCTAGTGGTTTGACCCCCGGGACAGGGCCGCAATACAGCAATCAGCCCCAGCATTTT
CASGLTPGTGPQYSNQPQHF
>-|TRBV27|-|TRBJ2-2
TGTGCCAGCAGTTTATCGTGGCGGGCCTCGAACACCGGGGAGCTGTTTTTT
CASSLSWRASNTGELFF
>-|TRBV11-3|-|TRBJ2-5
TGTGCCAGTTCCAGGGGTGAAGGGGAGACCCAGTACTTC
CASSRGEGETQYF
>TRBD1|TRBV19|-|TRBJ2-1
TGTGCCAGTATTAGCCCAGGGGGTGCCAATGAGCAGTTCTTC
CASISPGGANEQFF
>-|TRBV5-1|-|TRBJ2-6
TGCGCCAGCAGCTCCAGACAACCAAACTCTGGGGCCAACGTCCTGACTTTC
CASSSRQPNSGANVLTF
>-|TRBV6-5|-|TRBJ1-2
TGTGCCAGCAGGATCTCTGAAGTGTATGGCTACACCTTC
CASRISEVYGYTF
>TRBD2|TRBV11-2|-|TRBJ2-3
TGTGCCAGCAGCGACATAGCGGGGGGCCTCACAGATACGCAGTATTTT
CASSDIAGGLTDTQYF
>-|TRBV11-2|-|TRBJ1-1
TGTGCCAGCAGCTTATCTGCACGGACGAACACTGAAGCTTTCTTT
CASSLSARTNTEAFF
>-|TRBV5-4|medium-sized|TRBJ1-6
TGTGCCAGCAGCTTGGGAGGGACCGCCGATACACCCCTCCACTTT
CASSLGGTADTPLHF
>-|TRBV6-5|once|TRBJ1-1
TGTGCCAGCAGTTACTCGCTCCAGGGGTACACTGAAGCTTTCTTT
CASSYSLQGYTEAFF
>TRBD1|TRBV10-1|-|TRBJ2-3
TGCGCCAGCAGCCCCAAAGCAGGGGGCGGCACAGATACGCAGTATTTT
CASSPKAGGGTDTQYF
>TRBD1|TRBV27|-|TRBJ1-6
TGTGCCAGCAGTTGGGGACAGGCGTATAATTCACCCCTCCACTTT
CASSWGQAYNSPLHF